This T cell receptor beta chain was found in a study of T cell responses to AZD1222 COVID-19 vaccine. Only in-frame clones appear in the TCRdb table, and some are missing; sequencing was by immunoSEQ multiplex PCR. This table holds 150,000 to 200,000 clones, 92% found once. Broader study findings: Donors in the cohort were predominantly white British and more often female, and clonal diversity was possibly underestimated. Baseline seropositivity occurred in only 5 to 7 AZD1222 recipients.

With respect to this clone: Its specificity is unknown.

The germline CDR1 and CDR2 sequences are SGHRS and YFSETQ. The CDR3 totals 14 residues. J lost 1 base, V lost 4 bases, and 3 bases had no gene match. Second-dose intervals of approximately 4 or approximately 12 weeks were pooled. The sample was peripheral blood, taken 28 days after the second AZD1222 dose. V and J are TRBV5-1 and TRBJ2-7; 9 bases fit TRBD1. This receptor was identified in an adult who received the AZD1222 COVID-19 vaccine. The DNA of the CDR3 is TGCGCCAGCAGCCCCGGGACAGGGTCCTACGAGCAGTACTTC. The encoded protein is CASSPGTGSYEQYF.